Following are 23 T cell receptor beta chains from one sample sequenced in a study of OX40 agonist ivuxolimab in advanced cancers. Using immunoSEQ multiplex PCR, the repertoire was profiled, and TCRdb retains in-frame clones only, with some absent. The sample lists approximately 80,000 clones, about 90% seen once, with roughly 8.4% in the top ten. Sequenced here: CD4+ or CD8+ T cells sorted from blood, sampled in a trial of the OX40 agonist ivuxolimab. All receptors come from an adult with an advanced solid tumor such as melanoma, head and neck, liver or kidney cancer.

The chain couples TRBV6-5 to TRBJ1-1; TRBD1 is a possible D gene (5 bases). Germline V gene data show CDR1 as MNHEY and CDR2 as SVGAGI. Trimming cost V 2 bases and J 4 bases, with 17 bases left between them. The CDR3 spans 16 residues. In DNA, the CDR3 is TGTGCCAGCAGTTACGCCGTGGGCGGGGGGGGCACTGAAGCTTTCTTT. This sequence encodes CASSYAVGGGGTEAFF.

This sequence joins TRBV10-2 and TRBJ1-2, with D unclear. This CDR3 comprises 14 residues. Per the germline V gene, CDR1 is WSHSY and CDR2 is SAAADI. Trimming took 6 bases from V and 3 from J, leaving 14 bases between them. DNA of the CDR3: TGCGCCAGCAGCCCTCGGGAGGCCCACTATGGCTACACCTTC. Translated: CASSPREAHYGYTF.

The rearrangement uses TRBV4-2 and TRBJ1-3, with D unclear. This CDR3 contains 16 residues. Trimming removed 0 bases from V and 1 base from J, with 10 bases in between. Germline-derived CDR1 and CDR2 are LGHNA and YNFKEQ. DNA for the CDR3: TGTGCCAGCAGCCAAGATACAGCTTATTCTGGAAACACCATATATTTT. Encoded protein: CASSQDTAYSGNTIYF.

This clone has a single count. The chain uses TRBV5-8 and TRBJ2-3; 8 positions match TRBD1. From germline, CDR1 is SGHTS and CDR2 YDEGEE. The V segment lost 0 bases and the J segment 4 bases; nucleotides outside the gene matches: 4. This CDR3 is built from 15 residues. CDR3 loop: CASSLGTGFSDTQYF. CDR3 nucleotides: TGTGCCAGCAGCTTGGGGACAGGGTTCTCAGATACGCAGTATTTT.

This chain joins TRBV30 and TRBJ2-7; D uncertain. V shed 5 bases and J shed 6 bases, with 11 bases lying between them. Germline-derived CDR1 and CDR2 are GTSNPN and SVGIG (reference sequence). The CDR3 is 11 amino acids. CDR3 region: CAWGLVGEQYF. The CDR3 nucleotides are TGTGCCTGGGGGCTGGTAGGCGAGCAGTACTTC.

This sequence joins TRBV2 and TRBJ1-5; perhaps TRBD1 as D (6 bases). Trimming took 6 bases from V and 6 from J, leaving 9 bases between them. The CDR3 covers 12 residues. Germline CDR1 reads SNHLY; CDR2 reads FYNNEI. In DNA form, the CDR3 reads TGTGCCAGCAGAAGGGGGTTTCAGCCCCAGCATTTT. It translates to CASRRGFQPQHF.

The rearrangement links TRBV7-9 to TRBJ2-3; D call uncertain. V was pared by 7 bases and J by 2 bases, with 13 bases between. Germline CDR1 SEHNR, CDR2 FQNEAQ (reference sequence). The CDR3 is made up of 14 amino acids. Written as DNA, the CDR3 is TGTGCCAGCAAAGCCGGATCATCCACAGATACGCAGTATTTT. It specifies CASKAGSSTDTQYF.

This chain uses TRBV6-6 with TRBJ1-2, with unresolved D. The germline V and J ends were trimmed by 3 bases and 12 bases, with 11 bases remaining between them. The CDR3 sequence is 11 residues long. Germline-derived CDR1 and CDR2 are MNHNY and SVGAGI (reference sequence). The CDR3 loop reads CASSYTGNHTF. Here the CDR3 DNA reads TGTGCCAGCAGTTATACGGGGAACCACACCTTC.

CDR3 loop: CASSVGQGSWPQHF. CDR3 bases: TGTGCCAGCAGCGTAGGGCAGGGGAGTTGGCCCCAGCATTTT. J is TRBJ1-5 and V is TRBV9; D possibly corresponds to TRBD1 (6 bases). The CDR3 length is 14 residues. The germline CDR1 and CDR2 sequences are SGDLS and YYNGEE. The V and J ends lost 0 bases and 9 bases respectively, with 13 bases between them.

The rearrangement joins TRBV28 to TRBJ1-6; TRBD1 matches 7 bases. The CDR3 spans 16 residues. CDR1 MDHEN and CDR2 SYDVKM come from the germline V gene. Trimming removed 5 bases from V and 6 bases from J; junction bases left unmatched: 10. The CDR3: CASSEYRGRINSPLHF. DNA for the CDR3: TGTGCCAGCAGTGAGTACAGGGGAAGGATTAATTCACCCCTCCACTTT.

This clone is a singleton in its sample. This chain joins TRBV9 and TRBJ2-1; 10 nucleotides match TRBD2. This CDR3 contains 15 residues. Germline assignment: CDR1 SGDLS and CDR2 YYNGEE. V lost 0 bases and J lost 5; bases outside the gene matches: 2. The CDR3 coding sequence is TGTGCCAGCAGCGTAGGACTAGCGGGTGACAATGAGCAGTTCTTC. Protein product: CASSVGLAGDNEQFF.

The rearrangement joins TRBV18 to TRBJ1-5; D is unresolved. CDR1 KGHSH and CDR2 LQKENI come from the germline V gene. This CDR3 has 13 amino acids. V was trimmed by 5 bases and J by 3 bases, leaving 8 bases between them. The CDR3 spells CASSTANNQPQHF. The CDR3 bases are TGTGCCAGCTCAACCGCGAACAATCAGCCCCAGCATTTT.

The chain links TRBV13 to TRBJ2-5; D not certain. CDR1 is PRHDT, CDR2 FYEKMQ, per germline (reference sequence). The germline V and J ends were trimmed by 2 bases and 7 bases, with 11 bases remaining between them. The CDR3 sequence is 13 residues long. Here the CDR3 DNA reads TGTGCCAGCAGCTTATCCTCACGATGGACCCAGTACTTC. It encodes CASSLSSRWTQYF.

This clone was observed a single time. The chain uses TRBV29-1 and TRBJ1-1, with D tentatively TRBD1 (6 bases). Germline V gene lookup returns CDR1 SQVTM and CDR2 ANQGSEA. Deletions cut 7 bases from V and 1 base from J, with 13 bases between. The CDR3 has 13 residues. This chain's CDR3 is CSDGGGANTEAFF. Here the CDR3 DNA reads TGCAGCGACGGAGGGGGTGCGAACACTGAAGCTTTCTTT.

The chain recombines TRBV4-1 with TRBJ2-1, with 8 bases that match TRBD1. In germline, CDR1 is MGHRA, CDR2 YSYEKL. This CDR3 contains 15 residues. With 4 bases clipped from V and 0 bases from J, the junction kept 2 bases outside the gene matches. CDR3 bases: TGCGCCAGCAGCCCTGACAGGGGCTCCTACAATGAGCAGTTCTTC. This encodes CASSPDRGSYNEQFF.

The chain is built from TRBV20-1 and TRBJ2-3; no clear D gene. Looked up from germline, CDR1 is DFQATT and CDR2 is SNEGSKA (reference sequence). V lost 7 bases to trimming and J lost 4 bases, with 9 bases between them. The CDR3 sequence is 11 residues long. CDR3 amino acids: CSVGIPDTQYF. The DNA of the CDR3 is TGCAGTGTGGGAATTCCAGATACGCAGTATTTT.

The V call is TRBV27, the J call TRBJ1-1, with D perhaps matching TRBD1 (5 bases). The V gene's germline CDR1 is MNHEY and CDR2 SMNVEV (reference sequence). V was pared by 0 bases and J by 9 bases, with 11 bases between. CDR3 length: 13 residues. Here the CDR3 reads CASSLSHAGKAFF. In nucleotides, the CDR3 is TGTGCCAGCAGTTTATCCCATGCAGGGAAAGCTTTCTTT.

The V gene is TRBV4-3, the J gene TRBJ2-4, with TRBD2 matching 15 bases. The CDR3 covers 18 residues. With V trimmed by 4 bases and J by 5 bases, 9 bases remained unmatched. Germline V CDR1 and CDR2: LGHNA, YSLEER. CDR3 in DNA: TGCGCCAGCAGCCTAGGATGGGGACTAGCGGGGGGTCAAAACATTCAGTACTTC. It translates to CASSLGWGLAGGQNIQYF.

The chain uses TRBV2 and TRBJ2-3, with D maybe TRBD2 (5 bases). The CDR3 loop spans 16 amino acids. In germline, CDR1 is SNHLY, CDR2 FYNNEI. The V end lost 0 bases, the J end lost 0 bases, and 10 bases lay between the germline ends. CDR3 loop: CASSEAQASSTDTQYF. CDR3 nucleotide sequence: TGTGCCAGCAGTGAAGCTCAGGCTAGCAGCACAGATACGCAGTATTTT. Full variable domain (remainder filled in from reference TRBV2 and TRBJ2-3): EPEVTQTPSHQVTQMGQEVILRCVPISNHLYFYWYRQILGQKVEFLVSFYNNEISEKSEIFDDQFSVERPDGSNFTLKIRSTKLEDSAMYFCASSEAQASSTDTQYFGPGTRLTVL.

The CDR3 DNA sequence: TGTGCCACCGGGGGGGGCTTCACTGGAAACACCATATATTTT. Protein sequence: CATGGGFTGNTIYF. The chain employs TRBV28 and TRBJ1-3, with D possibly matching TRBD1 (6 bases). The germline V and J ends were trimmed by 10 bases and 2 bases, with 15 bases remaining between them. Germline V lookup: CDR1 MDHEN, CDR2 SYDVKM. This CDR3 is 14 amino acids long.

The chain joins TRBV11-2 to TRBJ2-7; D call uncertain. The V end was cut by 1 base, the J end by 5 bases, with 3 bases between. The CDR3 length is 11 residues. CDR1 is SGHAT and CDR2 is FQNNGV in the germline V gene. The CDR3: CASSLANEQYF. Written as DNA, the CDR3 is TGTGCCAGCAGCTTAGCCAACGAGCAGTACTTC.

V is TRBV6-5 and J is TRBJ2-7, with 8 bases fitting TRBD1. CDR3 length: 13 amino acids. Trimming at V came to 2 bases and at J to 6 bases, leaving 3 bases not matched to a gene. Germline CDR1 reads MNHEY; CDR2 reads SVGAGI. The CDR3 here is CASSYTGGSEQYV. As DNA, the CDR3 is TGTGCCAGCAGTTACACAGGGGGGTCCGAGCAGTACGTC.

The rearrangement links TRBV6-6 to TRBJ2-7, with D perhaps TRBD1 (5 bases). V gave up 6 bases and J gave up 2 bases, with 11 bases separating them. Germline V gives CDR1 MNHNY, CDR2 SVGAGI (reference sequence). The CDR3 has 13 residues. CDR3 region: CASRGTGAYEQYF. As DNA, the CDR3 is TGTGCCAGCAGAGGAACAGGAGCCTACGAGCAGTACTTC.